A single sample is the source of the 5 T cell receptor beta chains below, sequenced in a study of T-cell memory formation after mild COVID-19. Each CDR3 protein gets one entry after TCRdb re-called the 5' RACE reads with MiXCR. The table includes over 5,500 distinct CDR3 sequences, about three fifths detected once. Material: PBMCs or a T cell subset sorted from them (not recorded which). The receptor set was obtained from an adult who had mild COVID-19 (a few samples of this study predate the infection). Cell type and time point are not known.

In its sample, this clonotype was seen many times. This clone may be a read error of a much larger clone one base away. The chain joins TRBV7-2 to TRBJ1-2, with D possibly TRBD1 on 5 matching bases. CDR1 and CDR2 from the germline V gene are SGHTA and FQGNSA. With 8 bases removed from V and 10 bases from J, the gap between germline ends came to 23 bases. The CDR3 extends over 14 amino acids. CDR3 sequence: CASGVPGTVSPYTF. As DNA, the CDR3 is TGTGCCAGCGGTGTCCCAGGGACGGTTAGTCCCTACACCTTC.

This clonotype was counted once. The chain links TRBV6-2 or TRBV6-3 to TRBJ2-7; 7 positions match TRBD1. With V trimmed by 2 bases and J by 6 bases, 1 base remained unmatched. This CDR3 has 12 amino acids. Germline V gives CDR1 MNHEY, CDR2 SVGEGT. CDR3 sequence reads: CASSYGTVEQYV. In nucleotides, the CDR3 is TGTGCCAGCAGTTACGGGACAGTCGAGCAGTACGTC.

By sample fraction, this clonotype is medium-sized. This chain links TRBV7-9 with TRBJ2-1, with no clear D. The V gene's germline CDR1 is SEHNR and CDR2 FQNEAQ (reference sequence). The CDR3 extends over 11 amino acids. Trimming took 5 bases from V and 12 from J, leaving 11 bases between them. The CDR3 here is CASSPALPQFF. The DNA of the CDR3 is TGTGCCAGCAGCCCCGCCCTCCCGCAGTTCTTC.

Within the sample, this clonotype is medium-sized (0.01 to 0.1%). J is TRBJ1-1 and V is TRBV4-3; D ambiguous. Between the trimmed V and J ends, which lost 0 bases and 6 bases, there was a span of 11 bases. Germline CDR1 is LGHNA and CDR2 is YSLEER. The CDR3 sequence is 14 residues long. The CDR3 protein is CASSQERLSAEAFF. As DNA, the CDR3 is TGCGCCAGCAGCCAAGAACGGCTTAGTGCTGAAGCTTTCTTT.

By frequency in the sample, this clonotype is medium-sized. The chain combines TRBV20-1 with TRBJ2-1; TRBD2 aligns across 7 bases. The CDR3 length is 15 residues. V lost 0 bases and J lost 4; bases outside the gene matches: 6. Germline V gene sequence: CDR1 DFQATT, CDR2 SNEGSKA (reference sequence). In nucleotides, the CDR3 is TGCAGTGCTAGAGATTCTAGCGGAGCATACAATGAGCAGTTCTTC. Protein: CSARDSSGAYNEQFF.